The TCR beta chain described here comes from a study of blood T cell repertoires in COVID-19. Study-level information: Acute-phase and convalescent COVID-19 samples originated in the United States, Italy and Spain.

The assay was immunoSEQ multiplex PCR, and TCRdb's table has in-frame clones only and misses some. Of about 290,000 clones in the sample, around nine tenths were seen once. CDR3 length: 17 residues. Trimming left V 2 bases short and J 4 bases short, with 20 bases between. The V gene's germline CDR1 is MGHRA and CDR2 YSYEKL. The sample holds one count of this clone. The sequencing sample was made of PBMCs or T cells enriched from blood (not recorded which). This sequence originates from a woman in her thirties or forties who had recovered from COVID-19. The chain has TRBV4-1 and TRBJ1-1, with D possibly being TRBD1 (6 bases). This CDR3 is CASSQSAPGQRGTEAFF. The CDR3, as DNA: TGCGCCAGCAGCCAATCGGCTCCGGGACAAAGGGGCACTGAAGCTTTCTTT.